The present TCR beta chain was sequenced within a study of T cell changes during pregnancy in multiple sclerosis (dated by TCRdb to between 2017 and 2020). Regarding the complete study: In women with multiple sclerosis, the researchers looked at how the T cell repertoire shifted as pregnancy progressed.

CDR1 KGHSH and CDR2 LQKENI are derived from the germline V gene. The CDR3, cysteine through phenylalanine, is 16 amino acids long. The read is trimmed to its CDR3 DNA, 48 bases read in frame from base 1. Trimming takes 3 bases from V and 9 bases from J, and the germline ends sit 18 bases apart. About this clone: Its target antigen remains unknown. Base qualities are not recorded, but no much larger clone differs from it by a single base.

Receptor amplification or capture employed the immunoSEQ multiplex PCR assay. TCRdb took this table from immuneACCESS and kept in-frame rearrangements with V and J called. Such tables lack part of the clones; where checked against another copy, unresolved V genes explain under half of the gap, and the rest is unexplained. For this sample the table gives tens of thousands of clones, of which roughly 88% were detected only once. Together, the top ten hold 1.4% of the sample. This chain joins TRBV18 to TRBJ1-6; TRBD1 could be the D gene, as 6 bases match. The source is a female donor with multiple sclerosis, enrolled in a pregnancy study. The specimen was peripheral blood, collected in the third trimester of pregnancy. The CDR3 protein is CASSPQMMTGSSPLHF. The nucleotide sequence is TGTGCCAGCTCACCCCAAATGATGACAGGATCTTCACCCCTCCACTTT.